The 6 T cell receptor beta chains presented below share a single source sample, sequenced in a study of cytomegalovirus exposure and HLA in healthy donors. Primers: 60 Vbeta forward and 13 Jbeta reverse. Repertoires were generated with immunoSEQ multiplex PCR, while TCRdb's copy carries only in-frame clones and drops some. The sample holds 100,000 to 120,000 clones, roughly 70% seen once. Material: PBMCs. These receptors all stem from a man aged 35-49 years in good health and CMV-seronegative.

The chain carries TRBV29-1 and TRBJ2-7, with D uncertain. From germline, CDR1 is SQVTM and CDR2 ANQGSEA. The ends were cut back, 2 bases at V and 2 bases at J, with 10 bases in the middle. The CDR3 spans 13 residues. CDR3 in amino acids: CSVEIGPPYEQYF. The CDR3 bases are TGCAGCGTTGAAATTGGGCCCCCCTACGAGCAGTACTTC.

The chain couples TRBV14 to TRBJ1-4, with 7 bases lining up with TRBD1. The CDR3 extends over 14 amino acids. Germline values: CDR1 SGHDN, CDR2 FVKESK. V trimming: 1 base; J trimming: 8 bases; junction bases outside the gene matches: 4. The CDR3 loop reads CASSQGQGREKLFF. The CDR3 DNA reads as TGTGCCAGCAGCCAAGGACAGGGAAGGGAAAAACTGTTTTTT.

This sequence joins TRBV7-3 and TRBJ2-5; possible D gene TRBD1, 6 bases. The CDR3 spans 13 residues. Germline values: CDR1 SGHTA, CDR2 FQGTGA. V was cut by 5 bases and J by 4 bases, with 11 bases left in between. The CDR3 spells CASSQQGGETQYF. The CDR3 DNA sequence: TGTGCCAGCAGCCAACAGGGCGGAGAGACCCAGTACTTC.

The chain is built from TRBV4-3 and TRBJ2-2; 8 bases are shared with TRBD2. The CDR3 totals 17 residues. Germline CDR1 LGHNA, CDR2 YSLEER. V lost 0 bases, J lost 2 bases, and 5 bases stayed unmatched. CDR3 loop: CASSQEERELNTGELFF. The CDR3 coding sequence is TGCGCCAGCAGCCAAGAGGAGCGGGAGCTAAACACCGGGGAGCTGTTTTTT.

J is TRBJ2-2 and V is TRBV6-4, with TRBD1 matching 7 bases. V was clipped by 2 bases and J by 1 base; unmatched bases: 1. The CDR3 extends over 15 amino acids. Germline V gives CDR1 MRHNA, CDR2 SNTAGT. The CDR3 sequence is CASSDTGENTGELFF. The DNA of the CDR3 is TGTGCCAGCAGTGACACAGGGGAGAACACCGGGGAGCTGTTTTTT.

The chain joins TRBV5-1 to TRBJ2-5; the D is unclear. The CDR3 contains 16 residues. With 0 bases removed from V and 4 bases from J, the gap between germline ends came to 16 bases. Germline assignment: CDR1 SGHRS and CDR2 YFSETQ. The DNA of the CDR3 is TGCGCCAGCAGCTTGGAAGCTCTAGTCGATCCAGAGACCCAGTACTTC. It encodes CASSLEALVDPETQYF. Complete variable domain (other parts from reference TRBV5-1 and TRBJ2-5): KAGVTQTPRYLIKTRGQQVTLSCSPISGHRSVSWYQQTPGQGLQFLFEYFSETQRNKGNFPGRFSGRQFSNSRSEMNVSTLELGDSALYLCASSLEALVDPETQYFGPGTRLLVL.